This entry is about one T cell receptor beta chain. The data derive from a study of response to subunit inactivated influenza vaccine. Each CDR3 protein is one row after TCRdb ran MiXCR on the RT-PCR reads. The sample has about 780,000 distinct CDR3 sequences; about a fifth are singletons. Germline lookup yields CDR1 SEHNR and CDR2 FQNEAQ (reference sequence). Trimming shortened V by 4 bases and J by 4 bases, and 13 bases separated the two germline ends. The CDR3 length is 14 residues. The TCR was taken from a man in his fifties or sixties who received an inactivated influenza vaccine. Sequencing used PBMCs from blood, obtained about 5 days after vaccination. This chain links TRBV7-9 with TRBJ2-5, with D tentatively TRBD1 (6 bases). The CDR3 DNA is TGTGCCAGCAGCTGGGGGCTGGATGGAGAGACCCAGTACTTC. This gives the protein CASSWGLDGETQYF. Using reference TRBV7-9 and TRBJ2-5 for the parts outside the CDR3, the full variable domain is DTGVSQNPRHKITKRGQNVTFRCDPISEHNRLYWYRQTLGQGPEFLTYFQNEAQLEKSRLLSDRFSAERPKGSFSTLEIQRTEQGDSAMYLCASSWGLDGETQYFGPGTRLLVL.